One and the same sample provided the 19 T cell receptor beta chains below, sequenced in a study of blood T cell repertoires in COVID-19. Sequencing used immunoSEQ multiplex PCR; TCRdb keeps in-frame clones, though not all of them. The table records about 310,000 clones, roughly 89% of them present only once. Material: PBMCs or T cells enriched from blood (not recorded which). Receptors were obtained from a woman under 30 with acute COVID-19.

This clone was seen a handful of times. V and J are TRBV27 and TRBJ1-5; D not resolved. The CDR3 length is 19 residues. Germline values: CDR1 MNHEY, CDR2 SMNVEV (reference sequence). The V gene lost 4 bases and the J gene lost 0 bases, with 22 bases spanning the gap. CDR3 DNA: TGTGCCAGCAGTTCCCTACGCGGAGGACGGCGGTATAGCAATCAGCCCCAGCATTTT. It encodes CASSSLRGGRRYSNQPQHF.

The chain carries TRBV28 and TRBJ2-3, with 11 bases matching TRBD2. Germline CDR1 and CDR2: MDHEN and SYDVKM. The CDR3 is made up of 16 amino acids. With 3 bases clipped from V and 2 bases from J, the junction kept 4 bases outside the gene matches. CDR3 region: CASSLSSGRPTDTQYF. The CDR3 coding sequence is TGTGCCAGCAGTTTGTCTAGCGGGAGGCCCACAGATACGCAGTATTTT.

J is TRBJ1-1 and V is TRBV19, with D perhaps matching TRBD1 (6 bases). This CDR3 spans 13 amino acids. Trimming stripped 8 bases from V and 4 bases from J, with 14 bases between. Germline CDR1 and CDR2: LNHDA and SQIVND (reference sequence). The CDR3 region has the DNA TGTGCCAGTCGCCGGGACAAGGCCACTGAAGCTTTCTTT. This encodes CASRRDKATEAFF. Full variable domain (rest looked up from reference TRBV19 and TRBJ1-1): DGGITQSPKYLFRKEGQNVTLSCEQNLNHDAMYWYRQDPGQGLRLIYYSQIVNDFQKGDIAEGYSVSREKKESFPLTVTSAQKNPTAFYLCASRRDKATEAFFGQGTRLTVV.

The chain joins TRBV28 to TRBJ2-1; 11 bases are shared with TRBD2. CDR1 and CDR2 from the germline V gene are MDHEN and SYDVKM. The CDR3 runs to 15 residues. V lost 5 bases, J lost 9 bases, and 9 bases stayed unmatched. CDR3 loop: CASSPPTSGKGEQFF. CDR3 DNA sequence: TGTGCCAGCAGTCCCCCGACTAGCGGGAAGGGTGAGCAGTTCTTC.

The chain couples TRBV9 to TRBJ2-3; 9 nucleotides agree with TRBD2. The CDR3 runs 16 residues. CDR1 is SGDLS and CDR2 is YYNGEE in the germline V gene. V shed 0 bases and J 6 bases; nucleotides not matched to a gene: 8. In DNA, the CDR3 is TGTGCCAGCAGCGTAGCCTCCGGGACTAGCCCGGATACGCAGTATTTT. It encodes CASSVASGTSPDTQYF.

The rearrangement joins TRBV9 to TRBJ2-1; D gene unclear. The CDR3 is made up of 13 amino acids. Germline CDR1 is SGDLS and CDR2 is YYNGEE. Trimming took off 2 bases at V and 8 bases at J, with 11 bases between the two ends. The CDR3: CASSVSSIHEQFF. DNA of the CDR3: TGTGCCAGCAGCGTCTCGAGCATCCATGAGCAGTTCTTC.

The chain is built from TRBV7-9 and TRBJ2-7; D remains unclear. The germline V gene encodes CDR1 SEHNR and CDR2 FQNEAQ (reference sequence). This CDR3 has 14 amino acids. Between the trimmed V and J ends, which lost 3 bases and 0 bases, there was a span of 9 bases. The CDR3 DNA is TGTGCCAGCAGCTTGGCAGGATACTCCTACGAGCAGTACTTC. This translates into CASSLAGYSYEQYF.

The rearrangement uses TRBV9 and TRBJ1-6, with 7 bases fitting TRBD1. V trimming: 3 bases; J trimming: 9 bases; junction bases outside the gene matches: 6. This CDR3 spans 14 amino acids. Germline-derived CDR1 and CDR2 are SGDLS and YYNGEE. CDR3 DNA: TGTGCCAGCAGCGAGGGGGACAGTTTTTCACCCCTCCACTTT. Its translation: CASSEGDSFSPLHF.

The chain uses TRBV18 and TRBJ1-1; D is uncertain. V was shortened by 0 bases and J by 6 bases, with 8 bases between the two germline ends. Germline V CDR1 and CDR2: KGHSH, LQKENI. The CDR3 contains 13 residues. CDR3 loop: CASSPPAGPEAFF. For the CDR3, the DNA is TGTGCCAGCTCACCACCGGCGGGTCCTGAAGCTTTCTTT.

The genes are TRBV6-5 and TRBJ1-5; TRBD1 matches at 7 bases. The CDR3 extends over 15 amino acids. Germline loops: CDR1 MNHEY, CDR2 SVGAGI. V lost 4 bases and J lost 3; bases outside the gene matches: 6. The CDR3 region has the DNA TGTGCCAGCAGTTTGAACAGGGGAACCAATCAGCCCCAGCATTTT. Amino acid sequence: CASSLNRGTNQPQHF.

The CDR3 sequence is CSFLQREGNEQFF. The CDR3 DNA is TGCAGCTTTCTCCAGCGGGAGGGTAATGAGCAGTTCTTC. The chain employs TRBV29-1 and TRBJ2-1, with 10 bases lining up with TRBD2. Trimming removed 8 bases from V and 7 bases from J; junction bases left unmatched: 8. The CDR3 runs to 13 residues. Germline assignment: CDR1 SQVTM and CDR2 ANQGSEA.

This chain joins TRBV12-3 or TRBV12-4 and TRBJ2-7; 11 bases are shared with TRBD2. The CDR3 is 13 amino acids. V lost 6 bases to trimming and J lost 8 bases; unmatched junction nucleotides: 6. The CDR3 loop reads CASSEVAGGQQYF. CDR3 in DNA: TGTGCCAGCAGCGAGGTAGCGGGAGGGCAGCAGTACTTC.

This clone showed up just once. V usage is TRBV29-1 and J usage is TRBJ2-7; 7 nucleotides line up with TRBD2. Germline CDR1 reads SQVTM; CDR2 reads ANQGSEA. CDR3 length: 13 residues. Germline trimming cut 2 bases from V and 6 bases from J; bases unmatched to any gene: 7. The CDR3, as DNA: TGCAGCGTTGAAATGGGAGGGCCCGTCGAGCAGTACTTC. Encoded protein: CSVEMGGPVEQYF.

The chain couples TRBV24-1 to TRBJ1-2; D may be TRBD1 (5 bases). Germline assignment: CDR1 KGHDR and CDR2 SFDVKD. Trimming shortened V by 5 bases and J by 3 bases, and 6 bases separated the two germline ends. This CDR3 contains 12 residues. In DNA form, the CDR3 reads TGTGCCACCAGTGCACAGGACTATGGCTACACCTTC. Protein: CATSAQDYGYTF.

The chain couples TRBV6-2 or TRBV6-3 to TRBJ2-7, with 8 positions matching TRBD2. This CDR3 comprises 19 residues. Trimming removed 0 bases from V and 2 bases from J; junction bases left unmatched: 15. Looked up from germline, CDR1 is MNHEY and CDR2 is SVGEGT. The CDR3 region has the DNA TGTGCCAGCAGTTACTCTCCGGACCGGGCCAGCGGGAGTCCCTACGAGCAGTACTTC. This translates into CASSYSPDRASGSPYEQYF.

The V and J genes are TRBV10-3 and TRBJ2-2; TRBD1 matches 7 bases. The V segment lost 7 bases and the J segment 3 bases; nucleotides outside the gene matches: 11. The CDR3 spans 16 residues. The germline gives CDR1 ENHRY, CDR2 SYGVKD. CDR3 nucleotides: TGTGCCATCACCGGGACAGCCGTCTCTCACACCGGGGAGCTGTTTTTT. Protein sequence: CAITGTAVSHTGELFF.

This rearrangement joins TRBV19 to TRBJ2-1; 8 bases line up with TRBD1. Germline CDR1 reads LNHDA; CDR2 reads SQIVND (reference sequence). The V gene end was trimmed by 10 bases and the J gene end by 8 bases; junction bases not matched to a gene: 10. This CDR3 is 13 amino acids long. The CDR3: CATGGQERDEQFF. The CDR3 nucleotides read TGTGCCACCGGGGGACAGGAGAGGGATGAGCAGTTCTTC.

This chain links TRBV28 with TRBJ1-6; D gene unclear. The V end lost 10 bases, the J end lost 0 bases, and 7 bases lay between the germline ends. Germline-derived CDR1 and CDR2 are MDHEN and SYDVKM. The CDR3 covers 13 residues. CDR3 nucleotide sequence: TGTGCCATTACTAGCTCCTATAATTCACCCCTCCACTTT. This sequence encodes CAITSSYNSPLHF.

The V gene is TRBV5-5, the J gene TRBJ2-2, with TRBD2 identical over 7 bases. Unmatched junction bases numbered 7, after V lost 0 bases and J lost 5 bases. This CDR3 region has 16 residues. The V gene's germline CDR1 is SGHKS and CDR2 YYEKEE (reference sequence). This CDR3 reads CASSLGSGRRTGELFF. The CDR3 region has the DNA TGTGCCAGCAGCTTGGGATCCGGGAGGCGAACCGGGGAGCTGTTTTTT.